Sequencing of this T cell receptor (beta chain) was carried out in a study of cytotoxic CD8 clonotypes in ibrutinib-treated CLL. This clone was recorded only once. The CDR3 runs 15 residues. The trim removed 6 bases at V and 3 bases at J, leaving 9 bases unmatched. CDR1 SEHNR and CDR2 FQNEAQ come from the germline V gene (reference sequence). Assay used: immunoSEQ multiplex PCR; TCRdb lists only in-frame clones, some missing. The sample has 90,000 to 150,000 clones, more than 55% seen once. This TCR was recovered from a human donor with chronic lymphocytic leukemia. The V gene is TRBV7-9, the J gene TRBJ2-7, with 9 positions matching TRBD1. The specimen comprised PBMCs, sampled after 24 months of ibrutinib treatment. The CDR3 DNA sequence: TGTGCCAGCAGAAAGACAGGGGGAGGGGACTACGAGCAGTACTTC. Encoded protein: CASRKTGGGDYEQYF.